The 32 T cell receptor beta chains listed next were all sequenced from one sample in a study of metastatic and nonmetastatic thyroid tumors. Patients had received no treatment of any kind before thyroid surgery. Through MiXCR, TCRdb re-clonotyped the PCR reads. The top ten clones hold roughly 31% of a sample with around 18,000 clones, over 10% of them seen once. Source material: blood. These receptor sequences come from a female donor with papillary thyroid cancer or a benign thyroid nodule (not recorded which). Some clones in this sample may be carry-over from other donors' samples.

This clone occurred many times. CDR3 residues: CAWSPQGVGGYTF. The CDR3 DNA reads TGTGCCTGGAGCCCCCAAGGGGTCGGAGGCTACACCTTC. The chain employs TRBV30 and TRBJ1-2; a weak D match, TRBD1 (5 bases). The V gene lost 3 bases and the J gene lost 8 bases, with 16 bases spanning the gap. The CDR3 is 13 residues long. CDR1 is GTSNPN and CDR2 is SVGIG in the germline V gene (reference sequence).

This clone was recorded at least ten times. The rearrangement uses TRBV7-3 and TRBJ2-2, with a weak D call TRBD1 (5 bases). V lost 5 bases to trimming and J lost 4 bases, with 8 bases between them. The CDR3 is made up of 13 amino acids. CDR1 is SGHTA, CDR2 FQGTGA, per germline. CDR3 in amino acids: CASSTQGTGELFF. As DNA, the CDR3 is TGTGCCAGCAGCACCCAGGGCACCGGGGAGCTGTTTTTT.

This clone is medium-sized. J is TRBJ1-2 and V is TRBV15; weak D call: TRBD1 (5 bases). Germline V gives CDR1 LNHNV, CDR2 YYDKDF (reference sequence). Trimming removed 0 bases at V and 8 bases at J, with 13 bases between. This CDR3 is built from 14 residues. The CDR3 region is CATSREGGSRGYTF. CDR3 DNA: TGTGCCACCAGCAGAGAGGGGGGGTCCCGGGGCTACACCTTC.

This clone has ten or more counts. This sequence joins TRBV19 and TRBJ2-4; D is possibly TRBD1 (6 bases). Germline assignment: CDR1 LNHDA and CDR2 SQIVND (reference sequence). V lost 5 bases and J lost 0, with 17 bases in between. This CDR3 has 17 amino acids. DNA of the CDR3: TGTGCCAGTAGTCCTCTCCCAGGGGATCTAGCCAAAAACATTCAGTACTTC. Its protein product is CASSPLPGDLAKNIQYF.

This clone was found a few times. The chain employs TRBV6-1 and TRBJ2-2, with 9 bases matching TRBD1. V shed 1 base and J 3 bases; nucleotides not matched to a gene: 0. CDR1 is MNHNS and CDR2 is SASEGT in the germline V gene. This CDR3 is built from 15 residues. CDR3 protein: CASSEGTGDTGELFF. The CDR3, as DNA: TGTGCCAGCAGTGAAGGGACAGGGGACACCGGGGAGCTGTTTTTT.

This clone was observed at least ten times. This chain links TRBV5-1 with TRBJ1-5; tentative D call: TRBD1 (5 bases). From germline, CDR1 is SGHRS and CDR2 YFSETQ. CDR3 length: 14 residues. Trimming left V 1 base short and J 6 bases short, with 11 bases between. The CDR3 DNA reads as TGCGCCAGCAGCTTGTTCGACAGTACTCAGCCCCAGCATTTT. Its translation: CASSLFDSTQPQHF.

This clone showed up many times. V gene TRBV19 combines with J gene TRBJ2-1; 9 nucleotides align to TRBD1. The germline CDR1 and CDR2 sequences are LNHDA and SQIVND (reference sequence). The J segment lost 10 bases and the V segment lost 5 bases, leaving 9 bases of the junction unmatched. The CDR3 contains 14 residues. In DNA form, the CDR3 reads TGTGCCAGTAGTTCATGGGACAGGGCCAAGGAGCAGTTCTTC. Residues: CASSSWDRAKEQFF.

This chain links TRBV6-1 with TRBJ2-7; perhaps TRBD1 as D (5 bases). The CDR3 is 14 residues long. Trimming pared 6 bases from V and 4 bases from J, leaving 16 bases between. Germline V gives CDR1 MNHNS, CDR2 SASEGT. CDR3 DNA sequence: TGTGCCAGCAGCCAGGGTGTCCAAATGTACGAGCAGTACTTC. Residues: CASSQGVQMYEQYF.

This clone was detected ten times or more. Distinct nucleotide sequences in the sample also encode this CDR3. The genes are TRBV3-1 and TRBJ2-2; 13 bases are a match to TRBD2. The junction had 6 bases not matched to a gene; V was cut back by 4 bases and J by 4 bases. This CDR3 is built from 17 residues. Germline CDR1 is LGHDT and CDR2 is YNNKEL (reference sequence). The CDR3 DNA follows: TGTGCCAGCAGCCCTGGACTAGCGGGAGATGTCACCGGGGAGCTGTTTTTT. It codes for CASSPGLAGDVTGELFF.

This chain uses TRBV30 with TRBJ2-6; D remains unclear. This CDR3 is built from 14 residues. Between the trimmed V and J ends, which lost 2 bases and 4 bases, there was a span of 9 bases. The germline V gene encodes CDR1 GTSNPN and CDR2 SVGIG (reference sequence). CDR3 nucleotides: TGTGCCTGGAGTTTGGGTGTAGGGGCCAACGTCCTGACTTTC. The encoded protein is CAWSLGVGANVLTF.

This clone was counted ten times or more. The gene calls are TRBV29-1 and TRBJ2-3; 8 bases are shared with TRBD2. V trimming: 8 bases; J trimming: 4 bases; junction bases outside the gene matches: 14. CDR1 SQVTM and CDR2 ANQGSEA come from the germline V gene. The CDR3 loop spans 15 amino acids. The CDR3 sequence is CSSTMEAGGADTQYF. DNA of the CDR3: TGCAGCTCTACCATGGAGGCGGGGGGTGCAGATACGCAGTATTTT.

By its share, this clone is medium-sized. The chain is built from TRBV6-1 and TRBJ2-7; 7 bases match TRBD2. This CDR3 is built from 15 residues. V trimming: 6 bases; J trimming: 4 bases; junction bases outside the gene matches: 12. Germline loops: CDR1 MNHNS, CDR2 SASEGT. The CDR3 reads CASRMDRGVWYEQYF. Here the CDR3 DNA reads TGTGCCAGCAGAATGGACCGGGGGGTTTGGTACGAGCAGTACTTC.

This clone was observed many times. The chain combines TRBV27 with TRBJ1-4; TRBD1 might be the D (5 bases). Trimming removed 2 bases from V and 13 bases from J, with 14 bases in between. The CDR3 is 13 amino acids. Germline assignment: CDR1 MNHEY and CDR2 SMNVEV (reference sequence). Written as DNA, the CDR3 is TGTGCCAGCAGTTTAAGTCCCAGGGAGGGACTGTTTTTT. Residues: CASSLSPREGLFF. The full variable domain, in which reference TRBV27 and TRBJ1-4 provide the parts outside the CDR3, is EAQVTQNPRYLITVTGKKLTVTCSQNMNHEYMSWYRQDPGLGLRQIYYSMNVEVTDKGDVPEGYKVSRKEKRNFPLILESPSPNQTSLYFCASSLSPREGLFFGSGTQLSVL.

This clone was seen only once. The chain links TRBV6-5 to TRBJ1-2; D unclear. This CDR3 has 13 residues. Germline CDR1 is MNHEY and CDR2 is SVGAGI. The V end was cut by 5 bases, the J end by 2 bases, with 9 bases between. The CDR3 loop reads CASSMTPNYGYTF. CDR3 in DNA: TGTGCCAGCAGTATGACTCCCAACTATGGCTACACCTTC.

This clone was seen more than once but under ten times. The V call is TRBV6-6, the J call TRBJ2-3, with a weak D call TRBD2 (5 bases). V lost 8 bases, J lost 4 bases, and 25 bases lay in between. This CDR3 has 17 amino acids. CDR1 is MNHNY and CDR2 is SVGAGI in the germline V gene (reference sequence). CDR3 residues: CASLSVTRAIWADTQYF. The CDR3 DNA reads TGTGCCAGCCTCTCAGTAACTAGAGCGATATGGGCAGATACGCAGTATTTT.

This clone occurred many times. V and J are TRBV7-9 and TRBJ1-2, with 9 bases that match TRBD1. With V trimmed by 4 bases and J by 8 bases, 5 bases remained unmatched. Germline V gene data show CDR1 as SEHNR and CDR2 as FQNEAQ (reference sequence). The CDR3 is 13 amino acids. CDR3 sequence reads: CASSSSGTGGYTF. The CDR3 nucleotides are TGTGCCAGCAGCTCATCCGGGACAGGGGGCTACACCTTC.

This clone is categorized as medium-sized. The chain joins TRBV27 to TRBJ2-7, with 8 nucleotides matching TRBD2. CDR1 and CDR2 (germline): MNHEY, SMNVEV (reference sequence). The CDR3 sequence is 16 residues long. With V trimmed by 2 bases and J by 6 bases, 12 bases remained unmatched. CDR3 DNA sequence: TGTGCCAGCAGTTTAACATCGGGAGGGCTTGGGGGCGAGCAGTACTTC. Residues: CASSLTSGGLGGEQYF.

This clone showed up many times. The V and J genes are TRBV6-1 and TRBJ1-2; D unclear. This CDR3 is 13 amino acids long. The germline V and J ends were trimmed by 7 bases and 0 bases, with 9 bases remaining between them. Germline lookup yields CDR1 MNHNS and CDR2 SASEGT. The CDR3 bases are TGTGCCAGCAACGCAGGACCTAACTATGGCTACACCTTC. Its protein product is CASNAGPNYGYTF.

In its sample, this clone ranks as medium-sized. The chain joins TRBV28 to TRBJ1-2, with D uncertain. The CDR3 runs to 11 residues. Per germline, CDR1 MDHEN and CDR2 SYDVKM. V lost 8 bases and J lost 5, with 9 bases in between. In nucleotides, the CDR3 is TGTGCCAGCGGGGATTTTTATGGCTACACCTTC. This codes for CASGDFYGYTF.

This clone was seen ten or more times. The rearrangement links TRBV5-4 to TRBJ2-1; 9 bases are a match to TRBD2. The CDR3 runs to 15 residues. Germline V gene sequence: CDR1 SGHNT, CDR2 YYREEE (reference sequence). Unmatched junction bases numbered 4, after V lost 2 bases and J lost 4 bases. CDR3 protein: CASSLRLAEYNEQFF. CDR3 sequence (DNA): TGTGCCAGCAGCTTAAGACTAGCGGAATACAATGAGCAGTTCTTC. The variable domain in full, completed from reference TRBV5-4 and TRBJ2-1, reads ETGVTQSPTHLIKTRGQQVTLRCSSQSGHNTVSWYQQALGQGPQFIFQYYREEENGRGNFPPRFSGLQFPNYSSELNVNALELDDSALYLCASSLRLAEYNEQFFGPGTRLTVL.

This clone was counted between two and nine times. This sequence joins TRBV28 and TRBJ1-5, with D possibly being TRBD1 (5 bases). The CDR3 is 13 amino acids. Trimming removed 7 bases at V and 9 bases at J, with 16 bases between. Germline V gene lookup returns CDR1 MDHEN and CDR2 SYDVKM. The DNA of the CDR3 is TGTGCCAGCAACTGGGGCGGGGATCGGCCCCAGCATTTT. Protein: CASNWGGDRPQHF.

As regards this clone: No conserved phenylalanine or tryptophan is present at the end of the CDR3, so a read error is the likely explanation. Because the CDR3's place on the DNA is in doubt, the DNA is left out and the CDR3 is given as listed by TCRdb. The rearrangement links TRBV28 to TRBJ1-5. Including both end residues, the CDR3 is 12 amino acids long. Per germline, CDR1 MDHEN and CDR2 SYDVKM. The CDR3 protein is CASSLYTGAHHS.

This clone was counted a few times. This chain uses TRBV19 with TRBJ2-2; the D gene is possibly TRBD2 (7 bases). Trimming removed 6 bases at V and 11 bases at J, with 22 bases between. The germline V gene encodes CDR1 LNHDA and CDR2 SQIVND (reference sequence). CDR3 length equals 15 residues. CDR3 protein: CASRGASGNTVELFF. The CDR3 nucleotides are TGTGCCAGTAGGGGGGCTAGCGGTAACACCGTTGAGCTGTTTTTT.

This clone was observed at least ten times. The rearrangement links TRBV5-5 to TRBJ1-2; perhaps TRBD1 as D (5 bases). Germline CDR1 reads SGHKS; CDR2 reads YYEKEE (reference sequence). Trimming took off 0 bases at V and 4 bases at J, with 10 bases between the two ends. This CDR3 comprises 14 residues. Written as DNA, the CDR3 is TGTGCCAGCAGCTTGGAACCAGGGCTCTATGGCTACACCTTC. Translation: CASSLEPGLYGYTF.

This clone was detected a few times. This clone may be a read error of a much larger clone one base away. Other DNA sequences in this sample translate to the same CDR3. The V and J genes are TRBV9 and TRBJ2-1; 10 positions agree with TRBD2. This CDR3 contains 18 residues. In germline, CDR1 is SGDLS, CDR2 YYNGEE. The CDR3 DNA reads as TGTGCCAGTAGCGTAGAGGCTAGCGGGAGAGATAAGGAGGATGAGCAGTTCTTC. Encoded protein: CASSVEASGRDKEDEQFF. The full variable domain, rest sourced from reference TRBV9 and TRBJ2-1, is DSGVTQTPKHLITATGQRVTLRCSPRSGDLSVYWYQQSLDQGLQFLIQYYNGEERAKGNILERFSAQQFPDLHSELNLSSLELGDSALYFCASSVEASGRDKEDEQFFGPGTRLTVL.

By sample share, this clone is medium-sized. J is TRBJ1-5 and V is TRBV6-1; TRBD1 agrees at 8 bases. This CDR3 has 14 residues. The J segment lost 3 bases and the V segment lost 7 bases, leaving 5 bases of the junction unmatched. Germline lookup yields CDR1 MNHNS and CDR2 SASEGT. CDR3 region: CASMEDRVNQPQHF. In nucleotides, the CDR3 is TGTGCCAGCATGGAGGACAGGGTCAATCAGCCCCAGCATTTT.

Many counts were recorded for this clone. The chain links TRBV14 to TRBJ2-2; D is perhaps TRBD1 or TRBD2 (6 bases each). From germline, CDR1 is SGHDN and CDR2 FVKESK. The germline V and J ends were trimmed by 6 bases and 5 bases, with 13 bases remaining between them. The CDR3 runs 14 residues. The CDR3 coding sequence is TGTGCCAGCAGATCAACAGGGAGGACCGGGGAGCTGTTTTTT. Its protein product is CASRSTGRTGELFF.

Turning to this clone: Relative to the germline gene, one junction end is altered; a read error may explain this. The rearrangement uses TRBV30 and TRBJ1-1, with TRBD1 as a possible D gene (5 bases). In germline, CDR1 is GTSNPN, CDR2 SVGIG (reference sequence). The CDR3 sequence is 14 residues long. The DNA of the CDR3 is TGTGCCGGGAGCGGGGCAGTTCTAGACACTGAAGCTTTCTTT. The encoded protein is CAGSGAVLDTEAFF.

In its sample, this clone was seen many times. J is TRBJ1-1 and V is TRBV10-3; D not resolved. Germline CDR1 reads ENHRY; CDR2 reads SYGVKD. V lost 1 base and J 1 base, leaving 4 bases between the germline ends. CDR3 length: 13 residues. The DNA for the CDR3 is TGTGCCATCAGTGAGTGGCGGAACACTGAAGCTTTCTTT. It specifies CAISEWRNTEAFF.

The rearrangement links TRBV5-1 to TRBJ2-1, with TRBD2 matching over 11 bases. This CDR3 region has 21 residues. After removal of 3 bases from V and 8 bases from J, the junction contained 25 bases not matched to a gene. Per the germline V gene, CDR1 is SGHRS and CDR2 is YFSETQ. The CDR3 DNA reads TGCGCCAGCAGCTCCCCCCCCCTTCAACTAGCGGGGGCCCCAAGGGACGATGAGCAGTTCTTC. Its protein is CASSSPPLQLAGAPRDDEQFF.

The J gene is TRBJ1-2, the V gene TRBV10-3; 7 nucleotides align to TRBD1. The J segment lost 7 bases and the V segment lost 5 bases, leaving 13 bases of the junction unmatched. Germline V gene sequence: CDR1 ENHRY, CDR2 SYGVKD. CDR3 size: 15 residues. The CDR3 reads CAISSLGGQVSGYTF. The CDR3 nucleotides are TGTGCCATCAGTTCCCTGGGTGGACAGGTGAGTGGCTACACCTTC.

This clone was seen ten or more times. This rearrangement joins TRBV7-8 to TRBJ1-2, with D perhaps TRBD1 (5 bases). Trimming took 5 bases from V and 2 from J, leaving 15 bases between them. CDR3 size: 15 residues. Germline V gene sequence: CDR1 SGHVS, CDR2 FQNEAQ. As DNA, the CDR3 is TGTGCCAGCAGCCAAACTACAGGACCCAACTATGGCTACACCTTC. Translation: CASSQTTGPNYGYTF.